This T cell receptor beta chain is from a study of cytomegalovirus exposure and HLA in healthy donors. J was trimmed by 4 bases and V by 4 bases; bases with no gene match: 8. The CDR3 is 14 residues long. Per the germline V gene, CDR1 is SGHNT and CDR2 is YYREEE (reference sequence). Study-level results: In a later analysis, several top co-occurrence clusters appeared linked to parvovirus B19, influenza, CMV and Epstein-Barr virus. The majority of CMV-associated TCR beta chains were reported as apparently HLA-restricted in a later analysis. One cluster of highly shared sequence variants probably arose as a sequencing artifact. What TCR beta sequences reportedly achieved was accurate prediction of HLA-A and HLA-B alleles in most subjects.

The study ran its PCR with 60 Vbeta and 13 Jbeta primers. Profiled with immunoSEQ multiplex PCR; TCRdb holds only in-frame clones, not every one. The profile shows approximately 180,000 clones, 81% of them singletons. To note about this clone: The antigen is undetermined.

The specimen sequenced was PBMCs. The gene calls are TRBV5-4 and TRBJ2-7; the match to TRBD2 covers 7 bases. The sequence was collected from a man between 18 and 29 years old in good health and CMV-seronegative. The DNA of the CDR3 is TGTGCCAGCAGCAGAGACACGCGGGGGTACGAGCAGTACTTC. Translation gives CASSRDTRGYEQYF.